The 26 T cell receptor beta chains presented below share a single source sample, sequenced in a study of Ad26.COV2.S vaccination and SARS-CoV-2 variants. Treatment in this sample: roughly 18 received Ad26.COV2.S at low or high dose, single or two shots; about 5 received placebo; per-sample allocation not given. All samples were drawn on day 63, counting from the first vaccine or placebo injection. Clones were read by immunoSEQ multiplex PCR, and TCRdb kept only the in-frame ones, dropping some. Of some 520,000 clones in the sample, 87% were seen once. This material consisted of peripheral blood, taken in a trial of Ad26.COV2.S vaccine versus placebo. All receptors come from a person aged 18-60 years who received the Ad26.COV2.S COVID-19 vaccine or a placebo.

V and J are TRBV18 and TRBJ1-4; 8 bases align to TRBD1. This CDR3 contains 14 residues. Germline CDR1 and CDR2: KGHSH and LQKENI. The V and J ends lost 6 bases and 7 bases, in that order; junction bases with no gene match: 7. The CDR3 sequence is CASSQDRDVEKLFF. The DNA of the CDR3 is TGTGCCAGCTCCCAGGACAGGGACGTTGAAAAACTGTTTTTT.

The chain carries TRBV28 and TRBJ1-2, with 7 bases aligning to TRBD1. The CDR3 runs to 14 residues. J gave up 1 base and V 8 bases, and 7 bases lay outside the gene matches. Germline assignment: CDR1 MDHEN and CDR2 SYDVKM. The CDR3 region has the DNA TGTGCCAGCGGTAGACAGGGCCGTAACTATGGCTACACCTTC. As protein: CASGRQGRNYGYTF.

This chain connects TRBV19 to TRBJ1-2; 7 bases are a match to TRBD1. The CDR3 covers 13 residues. The V and J ends lost 9 bases and 8 bases, in that order; junction bases with no gene match: 12. Per germline, CDR1 LNHDA and CDR2 SQIVND (reference sequence). CDR3 nucleotide sequence: TGTGCCAGCGAAAAGGGGGCTATGGAAGGCTACACCTTC. Protein product: CASEKGAMEGYTF.

CDR3 sequence: CASSLRGRHLSGANVLTF. DNA of the CDR3: TGTGCCAGCAGCTTAAGGGGGCGACACCTCTCTGGGGCCAACGTCCTGACTTTC. The chain is built from TRBV7-3 and TRBJ2-6, with D maybe TRBD1 (6 bases). Trimming left V 1 base short and J 0 bases short, with 13 bases between. CDR3 size: 18 residues. CDR1 is SGHTA and CDR2 is FQGTGA in the germline V gene. The variable domain in full, completed from reference TRBV7-3 and TRBJ2-6, reads GAGVSQTPSNKVTEKGKYVELRCDPISGHTALYWYRQSLGQGPEFLIYFQGTGAADDSGLPNDRFFAVRPEGSVSTLKIQRTERGDSAVYLCASSLRGRHLSGANVLTFGAGSRLTVL.

The chain uses TRBV6-2 or TRBV6-3 and TRBJ2-1; D unresolved. The CDR3 sequence is 18 residues long. V gave up 0 bases and J gave up 3 bases, with 18 bases separating them. Germline CDR1 and CDR2: MNHEY and SVGEGT. CDR3 sequence: CASSYSITTARNYNEQFF. DNA for the CDR3: TGTGCCAGCAGTTACTCGATTACGACGGCGAGAAACTACAATGAGCAGTTCTTC.

This chain joins TRBV7-9 and TRBJ1-1; D call uncertain. The CDR3 runs 15 residues. Trimming removed 1 base from V and 5 bases from J, with 14 bases in between. CDR1 and CDR2 (germline): SEHNR, FQNEAQ (reference sequence). The CDR3, as DNA: TGTGCCAGCAGCTTAGTCTGGGGAGATGAGACTGAAGCTTTCTTT. It specifies CASSLVWGDETEAFF.

The V call is TRBV7-2, the J call TRBJ2-2, with D unresolved. The germline gives CDR1 SGHTA, CDR2 FQGNSA. The CDR3 spans 15 residues. With 1 base removed from V and 2 bases from J, the gap between germline ends came to 8 bases. The CDR3 DNA follows: TGTGCCAGCAGCTTAGTAGCCGGAAACACCGGGGAGCTGTTTTTT. Its protein product is CASSLVAGNTGELFF.

The CDR3 nucleotides read TGTGCCAGCACCAGGGGGTGGGGGAGAGAGACCCAGTACTTC. This codes for CASTRGWGRETQYF. This chain uses TRBV28 with TRBJ2-5, with 7 bases that match TRBD1. The CDR3 covers 14 residues. V lost 7 bases and J lost 4; bases outside the gene matches: 9. From germline, CDR1 is MDHEN and CDR2 SYDVKM.

This clone was observed a handful of times. The chain carries TRBV7-2 and TRBJ2-5; 9 positions agree with TRBD2. CDR1 and CDR2 (germline): SGHTA, FQGNSA. The CDR3 totals 16 residues. The V gene end was trimmed by 1 base and the J gene end by 4 bases; junction bases not matched to a gene: 7. The DNA of the CDR3 is TGTGCCAGCAGCTTAGAGGGGCTAGCGGGGCCAGAGACCCAGTACTTC. Protein sequence: CASSLEGLAGPETQYF.

V and J are TRBV7-9 and TRBJ2-2; no reliable D call. This CDR3 region has 15 residues. Trimming removed 3 bases from V and 1 base from J, with 9 bases in between. The germline V gene has CDR1 SEHNR and CDR2 FQNEAQ (reference sequence). The CDR3: CASSFGQENTGELFF. CDR3 nucleotide sequence: TGTGCCAGCAGCTTCGGGCAAGAGAACACCGGGGAGCTGTTTTTT.

J is TRBJ1-3 and V is TRBV5-4; no firm D call. There are 14 residues in the CDR3. Germline-derived CDR1 and CDR2 are SGHNT and YYREEE (reference sequence). Trimming left V 2 bases short and J 4 bases short, with 10 bases between. CDR3 protein: CASSLGGPGNTIYF. The CDR3 DNA follows: TGTGCCAGCAGCTTAGGTGGCCCGGGAAACACCATATATTTT. Variable domain in full (rest from reference TRBV5-4 and TRBJ1-3): ETGVTQSPTHLIKTRGQQVTLRCSSQSGHNTVSWYQQALGQGPQFIFQYYREEENGRGNFPPRFSGLQFPNYSSELNVNALELDDSALYLCASSLGGPGNTIYFGEGSWLTVV.

The chain uses TRBV7-2 and TRBJ2-6; tentatively, D is TRBD1 or TRBD2 (5 bases each). The CDR3 length is 22 residues. V lost 0 bases and J 0 bases, leaving 24 bases between the germline ends. Per the germline V gene, CDR1 is SGHTA and CDR2 is FQGNSA. The CDR3 DNA sequence: TGTGCCAGCAGCTTAGCGGGGGTTTGGCAGAGGACACCGAGCTCTGGGGCCAACGTCCTGACTTTC. Amino acids: CASSLAGVWQRTPSSGANVLTF.

As to this clone: Other DNA sequences in this sample translate to the same CDR3. V gene TRBV18 combines with J gene TRBJ2-5; D is unclear. The CDR3 runs to 13 residues. Trimming took off 6 bases at V and 2 bases at J, with 10 bases between the two ends. Germline assignment: CDR1 KGHSH and CDR2 LQKENI. As DNA, the CDR3 is TGTGCCAGCTCCCTGAGCCAGCAAGAGACCCAGTACTTC. Translation gives CASSLSQQETQYF.

In its sample, this clone was seen once. The chain is built from TRBV28 and TRBJ2-4, with no clear D. The germline CDR1 and CDR2 sequences are MDHEN and SYDVKM. Trimming cost V 5 bases and J 3 bases, with 11 bases left between them. The CDR3 runs to 14 residues. The CDR3 nucleotides read TGTGCCAGCAGTACCCCTGGCGGCAAAAACATTCAGTACTTC. Residues: CASSTPGGKNIQYF.

This chain joins TRBV6-2 or TRBV6-3 and TRBJ2-2, with 13 bases matching TRBD2. CDR1 is MNHEY and CDR2 is SVGEGT in the germline V gene. This CDR3 spans 17 amino acids. The trim removed 5 bases at V and 8 bases at J, leaving 11 bases unmatched. CDR3 protein: CASSHPGTSGNWGELFF. CDR3 nucleotides: TGTGCCAGCAGTCATCCCGGGACTAGCGGGAATTGGGGGGAGCTGTTTTTT.

The chain carries TRBV6-5 and TRBJ1-1, with a tentative D call TRBD1 (5 bases). V was shortened by 5 bases and J by 5 bases, with 9 bases between the two germline ends. Germline V gives CDR1 MNHEY, CDR2 SVGAGI. CDR3 length: 12 amino acids. CDR3 sequence (DNA): TGTGCCAGCAGTCAGGGAACAACTGAAGCTTTCTTT. Translating it yields CASSQGTTEAFF.

The rearrangement joins TRBV19 to TRBJ2-2; the D gene is possibly TRBD1 (5 bases). This CDR3 comprises 13 residues. Between the trimmed V and J ends, which lost 0 bases and 6 bases, there was a span of 5 bases. Germline CDR1 is LNHDA and CDR2 is SQIVND (reference sequence). The CDR3 nucleotides are TGTGCCAGTAGTATAGAAGGGGCCGGGGAGCTGTTTTTT. This encodes CASSIEGAGELFF.

V is TRBV27 and J is TRBJ1-5; possibly TRBD1 for D (5 bases). The germline CDR1 and CDR2 sequences are MNHEY and SMNVEV (reference sequence). The CDR3 has 16 residues. Trimming left V 1 base short and J 3 bases short, with 13 bases between. CDR3 nucleotide sequence: TGTGCCAGCAGTTTATGGGGGGGAGGGTTCAATCAGCCCCAGCATTTT. Its translation: CASSLWGGGFNQPQHF.

The chain has TRBV4-2 and TRBJ1-1; D is undetermined. The CDR3 has 15 amino acids. The germline gives CDR1 LGHNA, CDR2 YNFKEQ. V dropped 0 bases and J dropped 4 bases, with 12 bases sitting between them. CDR3 in DNA: TGTGCCAGCAGCCAAGAAACATCCGGAGGCACTGAAGCTTTCTTT. Translating it yields CASSQETSGGTEAFF.

V is TRBV7-2 and J is TRBJ1-3; D unresolved. The germline gives CDR1 SGHTA, CDR2 FQGNSA. There are 12 residues in the CDR3. The V and J ends lost 5 bases and 4 bases respectively, with 6 bases between them. Here the CDR3 DNA reads TGTGCCAGCAGCATACAGGGAAACACCATATATTTT. Translating gives CASSIQGNTIYF.

The table lists this clone with a count of one. The chain joins TRBV7-3 to TRBJ1-1; possibly TRBD1 for D (6 bases). There are 14 residues in the CDR3. Germline CDR1 and CDR2: SGHTA and FQGTGA. The V end lost 5 bases, the J end lost 5 bases, and 15 bases lay between the germline ends. This CDR3 reads CASSQSGGLTEAFF. The CDR3 DNA reads TGTGCCAGCAGCCAAAGTGGGGGGCTGACTGAAGCTTTCTTT.

J is TRBJ2-7 and V is TRBV6-2 or TRBV6-3; D is unresolved. The germline gives CDR1 MNHEY, CDR2 SVGEGT. The CDR3 is made up of 15 amino acids. The germline V and J ends were trimmed by 4 bases and 0 bases, with 13 bases remaining between them. CDR3 loop: CASSSEIEDSYEQYF. In DNA, the CDR3 is TGTGCCAGCAGTTCCGAGATCGAGGACTCCTACGAGCAGTACTTC.

This chain uses TRBV29-1 with TRBJ2-7, with TRBD2 matching 9 bases. This CDR3 comprises 14 residues. The germline V gene encodes CDR1 SQVTM and CDR2 ANQGSEA. Losses at the gene ends were 3 bases for V and 4 bases for J; bases not matched to a gene: 7. CDR3 nucleotide sequence: TGCAGCGTTGAGAGCGGGAGGTACCCGTACGAGCAGTACTTC. Translated: CSVESGRYPYEQYF.

CDR3 protein: CASSVGAGGFRVAEAFF. The CDR3, as DNA: TGTGCCAGCAGCGTAGGAGCGGGGGGATTCAGGGTCGCTGAAGCTTTCTTT. The chain employs TRBV9 and TRBJ1-1; D is possibly TRBD1 (5 bases). CDR1 and CDR2 (germline): SGDLS, YYNGEE. The CDR3 sequence is 17 residues long. Trimming took 0 bases from V and 6 from J, leaving 21 bases between them.

The chain carries TRBV7-2 and TRBJ1-4, with 8 bases lining up with TRBD1. Germline V gene lookup returns CDR1 SGHTA and CDR2 FQGNSA. This CDR3 has 13 residues. After removal of 5 bases from V and 9 bases from J, the junction contained 5 bases not matched to a gene. In nucleotides, the CDR3 is TGTGCCAGCAGCCCGGGACAGGCGCAAAAACTGTTTTTT. Translating it yields CASSPGQAQKLFF.

The J gene is TRBJ2-1, the V gene TRBV30; D not certain. The CDR3 consists of 13 residues. Between the trimmed V and J ends, which lost 0 bases and 16 bases, there was a span of 19 bases. Germline assignment: CDR1 GTSNPN and CDR2 SVGIG (reference sequence). The CDR3 DNA sequence: TGTGCCTGGAGTGTAGACCGACCGGGCAGCTTATTCTTC. It is translated as CAWSVDRPGSLFF.